This TCR beta chain was found in a study of blood T cell repertoires in COVID-19. Germline CDR1 SEHNR, CDR2 FQNEAQ (reference sequence). V was cut by 5 bases and J by 3 bases, with 16 bases left in between. The CDR3 runs to 15 residues. Clones were sequenced by immunoSEQ multiplex PCR, and TCRdb holds only the in-frame ones, with some missing. This table holds some 360,000 clones, roughly nine tenths found once. This chain connects TRBV7-9 to TRBJ1-1; D gene ambiguous. Material: peripheral blood. The clonotype originates from a woman in her fifties or sixties with COVID-19, enrolled during active disease. CDR3 sequence reads: CASSPRRAWDTEAFF. The CDR3 nucleotides are TGTGCCAGCAGCCCCAGGAGGGCCTGGGACACTGAAGCTTTCTTT.